The following is a T cell receptor (beta chain) sequence with its context. This entry comes from a study of blood T cell repertoires in COVID-19. At the level of the study: Researchers got acute and convalescent COVID-19 samples from the United States, Italy and Spain. PBMCs, B-cell-depleted T cells, or T cells provided the cDNA or gDNA that made up the material.

In the study's own analysis: By means of reference gene primer amplification, nucleated cell counts were estimated. TCRdb's copy holds only in-frame clones and misses some; the assay was immunoSEQ multiplex PCR. V and J calls and clone size come straight from that table; D and trimming were deduced from the DNA. The table shows 52,000 or so clones, with roughly nine tenths occurring only once. V lost 3 bases, J lost 5 bases, and 10 bases stayed unmatched. This CDR3 is built from 15 residues. Germline loops: CDR1 SGDLS, CDR2 YYNGEE. The sequenced sample consisted of peripheral blood. The TCR originated in a man aged 45-65 years with acute or convalescent COVID-19. The chain links TRBV9 to TRBJ1-1; TRBD1 matches 7 bases. This chain's CDR3 is CASSGTGRLGTEAFF. For the CDR3, the DNA is TGTGCCAGCAGCGGGACAGGTCGTTTGGGGACTGAAGCTTTCTTT.